This is a list of T cell receptor beta chains from one sample in a study of blood T cells in healthy people across ages. TCRdb analysed the 5' RACE reads with MiXCR anew, one entry per CDR3 protein. The sample lists hundreds of thousands of distinct CDR3 sequences; approximately 52% were seen once. Sequencing used blood. The receptors here all came from a woman of 80 years or more in good health. Both conserved end residues are part of each CDR3. Fields, in order: V gene, clone size, D gene, J gene, CDR3 DNA, CDR3 protein. D genes are given only for firm matches. Only some rows state a clone size, as once, few, many or a class for expanded clones.

V gene: TRBV6-1
clone size: NA
D gene: NA
J gene: TRBJ1-5
CDR3 DNA: TGTGCCAGCAGTGATTTCCGGGATCAGCCCCAGCATTTT
CDR3 protein: CASSDFRDQPQHF

V gene: TRBV20-1
clone size: NA
D gene: NA
J gene: TRBJ2-1
CDR3 DNA: TGCAGTGCTAGGACGGGAGCTACTATGAACAATGAGCAGTTCTTC
CDR3 protein: CSARTGATMNNEQFF

V gene: TRBV29-1
clone size: NA
D gene: NA
J gene: TRBJ1-1
CDR3 DNA: TGCAGCGTCCTCGGGCTAGGGGGGATCATGAACACTGAAGCTTTCTTT
CDR3 protein: CSVLGLGGIMNTEAFF

V gene: TRBV5-1
clone size: NA
D gene: NA
J gene: TRBJ1-6
CDR3 DNA: TGCGCCAGCAGCTTGGACGTAGGCTATAATTCACCCCTCCACTTT
CDR3 protein: CASSLDVGYNSPLHF

V gene: TRBV2
clone size: many
D gene: NA
J gene: TRBJ1-5
CDR3 DNA: TGTGCCACACGACGGGAGGATCAGCCCCAGCATTTT
CDR3 protein: CATRREDQPQHF

V gene: TRBV4-2
clone size: few
D gene: NA
J gene: TRBJ2-1
CDR3 DNA: TGTGCCAGCAGCCAAGGGGGTGACCTAGAGGCTACTGAGCAGTTCTTC
CDR3 protein: CASSQGGDLEATEQFF

V gene: TRBV12-3/TRBV12-4
clone size: many
D gene: TRBD1
J gene: TRBJ1-4
CDR3 DNA: TGTGCCAGCAGACAGGGGGCGAGTGAAAAACTGTTTTTT
CDR3 protein: CASRQGASEKLFF

V gene: TRBV5-1
clone size: many
D gene: NA
J gene: TRBJ1-5
CDR3 DNA: TGCGCCAGCAGCTTAGCCCCCGGAGATCAGCCCCAGCATTTT
CDR3 protein: CASSLAPGDQPQHF

V gene: TRBV5-1
clone size: few
D gene: NA
J gene: TRBJ2-2
CDR3 DNA: TGCGCCAGCAGCCCCCCCGGGGCGGGGACGAACACCGGGGAGCTGTTTTTT
CDR3 protein: CASSPPGAGTNTGELFF

V gene: TRBV5-1
clone size: NA
D gene: NA
J gene: TRBJ2-7
CDR3 DNA: TGCGCCAGCAGCCCGGACAAGAACGAGCAGTACTTC
CDR3 protein: CASSPDKNEQYF

V gene: TRBV27
clone size: NA
D gene: NA
J gene: TRBJ2-7
CDR3 DNA: TGTGCCAGCAGTTTACGATGGACTTACTACGAGCAGTACTTC
CDR3 protein: CASSLRWTYYEQYF

V gene: TRBV12-3/TRBV12-4
clone size: once
D gene: NA
J gene: TRBJ1-4
CDR3 DNA: TGTGCCAGCAGTTTATCGGGGGGCGCAACTAATGAAAAACTGTTTTTT
CDR3 protein: CASSLSGGATNEKLFF

V gene: TRBV29-1
clone size: NA
D gene: NA
J gene: TRBJ1-2
CDR3 DNA: TGCAGCGTTGAGATGGACAGACAAAACTATGGCTACACCTTC
CDR3 protein: CSVEMDRQNYGYTF

V gene: TRBV7-6
clone size: many
D gene: NA
J gene: TRBJ2-3
CDR3 DNA: TGTGCCAGCAGCAGATCTAGCACAGATACGCAGTATTTT
CDR3 protein: CASSRSSTDTQYF

V gene: TRBV5-1
clone size: NA
D gene: TRBD2
J gene: TRBJ2-3
CDR3 DNA: TGCGCCAGCAACGGGGGGGACGGTACAGATACGCAGTATTTT
CDR3 protein: CASNGGDGTDTQYF

V gene: TRBV27
clone size: NA
D gene: TRBD2
J gene: TRBJ2-1
CDR3 DNA: TGTGCCAGCAGTTTTCGGTCCCTTGAGAGCGGGAGGAACTATGAGCAGTTCTTC
CDR3 protein: CASSFRSLESGRNYEQFF

V gene: TRBV5-1
clone size: many
D gene: NA
J gene: TRBJ2-3
CDR3 DNA: TGCGCCAGCAGACTAGTGGGTGTTCCAGATACGCAGTATTTT
CDR3 protein: CASRLVGVPDTQYF

V gene: TRBV3-1
clone size: many
D gene: NA
J gene: TRBJ2-4
CDR3 DNA: TGTGCCAGCAGCCAAATGCTAAGGGAGGACATTCAGTACTTC
CDR3 protein: CASSQMLREDIQYF

V gene: TRBV9
clone size: NA
D gene: NA
J gene: TRBJ1-2
CDR3 DNA: TGTGCCAGCAGCGTAGAGACAGGACTCTATGGCTACACCTTC
CDR3 protein: CASSVETGLYGYTF

V gene: TRBV5-1
clone size: NA
D gene: NA
J gene: TRBJ2-3
CDR3 DNA: TGCGCCAGCAGCGTTGACAGCTTATACACAGATACGCAGTATTTT
CDR3 protein: CASSVDSLYTDTQYF

V gene: TRBV9
clone size: NA
D gene: NA
J gene: TRBJ2-5
CDR3 DNA: TGTGCCAGCAGCACCGGAGGGACAGCGAACCAAGAGACCCAGTACTTC
CDR3 protein: CASSTGGTANQETQYF

V gene: TRBV3-1
clone size: once
D gene: NA
J gene: TRBJ2-3
CDR3 DNA: TGTGCCAGCAGCCAAGTACGGCAGCTCCAAATAAATACGCAGTATTTT
CDR3 protein: CASSQVRQLQINTQYF

V gene: TRBV29-1
clone size: few
D gene: NA
J gene: TRBJ2-7
CDR3 DNA: TGCAGCGCCGACAATGGGCAGTACTTC
CDR3 protein: CSADNGQYF

V gene: TRBV20-1
clone size: once
D gene: NA
J gene: TRBJ1-4
CDR3 DNA: TGCAGTGCTAGAGATCTGGCAGCTAGCAATGAAAAACTGTTTTTT
CDR3 protein: CSARDLAASNEKLFF

V gene: TRBV10-3
clone size: NA
D gene: TRBD2
J gene: TRBJ2-5
CDR3 DNA: TGTGCCATCAGTGACCCCTCTAGCGGGGCGTTTCAAGAGACCCAGTACTTC
CDR3 protein: CAISDPSSGAFQETQYF

V gene: TRBV6-1
clone size: few
D gene: TRBD2
J gene: TRBJ2-3
CDR3 DNA: TGTGCCAGCAGTGAACTAGCGGGGCTTCTCACAGATACGCAGTATTTT
CDR3 protein: CASSELAGLLTDTQYF

V gene: TRBV29-1
clone size: many
D gene: NA
J gene: TRBJ2-5
CDR3 DNA: TGCAGCGTTGGCAGGGGTCAAGAGACCCAGTACTTC
CDR3 protein: CSVGRGQETQYF

V gene: TRBV7-2
clone size: NA
D gene: NA
J gene: TRBJ2-7
CDR3 DNA: TGTGCCAGCAAAGGGGGTCCCTACTACGAGCAGTACTTC
CDR3 protein: CASKGGPYYEQYF

V gene: TRBV6-2/TRBV6-3
clone size: NA
D gene: TRBD2
J gene: TRBJ2-1
CDR3 DNA: TGTGCCAGCAGTCCCTCCACTAGCGGGACCCTGTTCTTC
CDR3 protein: CASSPSTSGTLFF

V gene: TRBV3-1
clone size: NA
D gene: NA
J gene: TRBJ2-4
CDR3 DNA: TGTGCCAGCAGCCCCACCCCATTTCTAGCCAAAAACATTCAGTACTTC
CDR3 protein: CASSPTPFLAKNIQYF

V gene: TRBV7-9
clone size: NA
D gene: NA
J gene: TRBJ2-3
CDR3 DNA: TGTGCCAGCAGCGTGGGGGAATTACGCACAGATACGCAGTATTTT
CDR3 protein: CASSVGELRTDTQYF

V gene: TRBV12-3/TRBV12-4
clone size: NA
D gene: NA
J gene: TRBJ2-3
CDR3 DNA: TGTGCCAGCAGTTTAACACTAGCACGAGCAGATATGCAATATTTT
CDR3 protein: CASSLTLARADMQYF

V gene: TRBV20-1
clone size: few
D gene: NA
J gene: TRBJ1-1
CDR3 DNA: TGCAGTGCTAGAGATTTCGGCGGATACACTGAAGCTTTCTTT
CDR3 protein: CSARDFGGYTEAFF

V gene: TRBV5-1
clone size: NA
D gene: NA
J gene: TRBJ2-3
CDR3 DNA: TGCGCCAGCAGCTGGGACGGGGACGATACGCAGTATTTT
CDR3 protein: CASSWDGDDTQYF

V gene: TRBV5-1
clone size: few
D gene: TRBD2
J gene: TRBJ2-1
CDR3 DNA: TGCGCCAGCACCCGCGGGGCTAGCGGGAGCTACAATGAGCAGTTCTTC
CDR3 protein: CASTRGASGSYNEQFF

V gene: TRBV7-9
clone size: many
D gene: NA
J gene: TRBJ2-7
CDR3 DNA: TGTGCCAGCAGCTTACCAGGTTCGAGTCTTCGCGTTTTGGACGAGCAGTACTTC
CDR3 protein: CASSLPGSSLRVLDEQYF

V gene: TRBV10-3
clone size: many
D gene: NA
J gene: TRBJ1-4
CDR3 DNA: TGTGCCATCACTCCCACAGGGCGAGGTGAAAAACTGTTTTTT
CDR3 protein: CAITPTGRGEKLFF

V gene: TRBV5-4
clone size: once
D gene: NA
J gene: TRBJ1-3
CDR3 DNA: TGTGCCAGCAGCGGTGGGGGAATGGGTGCAGGAAACACCATATATTTT
CDR3 protein: CASSGGGMGAGNTIYF

V gene: TRBV20-1
clone size: NA
D gene: NA
J gene: TRBJ1-1
CDR3 DNA: TGCAGTGCTAGAGGTTTAGGGGGGACTGAAGCTTTCTTT
CDR3 protein: CSARGLGGTEAFF

V gene: TRBV6-5
clone size: NA
D gene: NA
J gene: TRBJ2-3
CDR3 DNA: TGTGCCAGCAGTCTCCGAGGCCGGGACGCGCAGTATTTT
CDR3 protein: CASSLRGRDAQYF